Listed here are 10 T cell receptor beta chains from one sample, sequenced in a study of T-cell memory formation after mild COVID-19. A single record per CDR3 protein comes from TCRdb applying MiXCR to the 5' RACE reads. In the table there are 300,000 to 400,000 distinct CDR3 sequences, roughly 21% of which are singletons. The sequencing input was PBMCs or a T cell subset sorted from them (not recorded which). The source is an adult woman who had mild COVID-19 (a few samples of this study predate the infection). Cell type and time point are not known.

CDR3 bases: TGTGCCAGCAGCCGACAGGGATACTCCTACAATGAGCAGTTCTTC. This sequence encodes CASSRQGYSYNEQFF. This chain uses TRBV7-9 with TRBJ2-1; 7 bases are shared with TRBD1. This CDR3 is built from 15 residues. The germline CDR1 and CDR2 sequences are SEHNR and FQNEAQ (reference sequence). J lost 0 bases, V lost 5 bases, and 4 bases had no gene match.

The rearrangement links TRBV2 to TRBJ1-1; possible D gene TRBD1, 6 bases. Per the germline V gene, CDR1 is SNHLY and CDR2 is FYNNEI. V shed 6 bases and J shed 1 base, with 9 bases lying between them. This CDR3 has 13 amino acids. The CDR3 loop reads CASRQGWNTEAFF. CDR3 bases: TGTGCCAGCAGACAGGGATGGAACACTGAAGCTTTCTTT.

The chain recombines TRBV24-1 with TRBJ2-1, with TRBD2 matching 12 bases. The CDR3 contains 16 residues. J lost 4 bases, V lost 3 bases, and 3 bases had no gene match. Germline CDR1 is KGHDR and CDR2 is SFDVKD. The CDR3 nucleotides read TGTGCCACCAGTGATGCTAGCGGGAGGGCTTACAATGAGCAGTTCTTC. Amino acids: CATSDASGRAYNEQFF.

This sequence joins TRBV6-5 and TRBJ2-1; no clear D. Trimming pared 0 bases from V and 8 bases from J, leaving 11 bases between. There are 14 residues in the CDR3. Per the germline V gene, CDR1 is MNHEY and CDR2 is SVGAGI. The CDR3 spells CASSYSFKGHEQFF. DNA for the CDR3: TGTGCCAGCAGTTACTCGTTCAAGGGCCATGAGCAGTTCTTC.

The chain joins TRBV19 to TRBJ2-1; 7 nucleotides match TRBD1. Germline-derived CDR1 and CDR2 are LNHDA and SQIVND (reference sequence). CDR3 length equals 15 residues. The V gene end was trimmed by 10 bases and the J gene end by 3 bases; junction bases not matched to a gene: 12. CDR3 in amino acids: CATRRTGVDYNEQFF. CDR3 nucleotide sequence: TGTGCCACCCGCCGCACAGGGGTGGACTACAATGAGCAGTTCTTC.

In this sample, this clonotype turned up a few times. The chain carries TRBV12-3 or TRBV12-4 and TRBJ2-7; 7 bases are a match to TRBD1. The V segment lost 5 bases and the J segment 0 bases; nucleotides outside the gene matches: 4. The CDR3 loop spans 14 amino acids. CDR3 sequence: CASSRTGNSYEQYF. The DNA of the CDR3 is TGTGCCAGCAGTCGGACAGGAAACTCCTACGAGCAGTACTTC.

The V gene is TRBV5-5, the J gene TRBJ1-2; 8 nucleotides line up with TRBD1. V was clipped by 4 bases and J by 2 bases; unmatched bases: 10. Germline assignment: CDR1 SGHKS and CDR2 YYEKEE (reference sequence). The CDR3 loop spans 16 amino acids. DNA of the CDR3: TGTGCCAGCAGCCCTACTTGGGACAGGCTAAACTATGGCTACACCTTC. It is translated as CASSPTWDRLNYGYTF.

The chain uses TRBV2 and TRBJ2-7; D unresolved. Trimming shortened V by 2 bases and J by 7 bases, and 6 bases separated the two germline ends. CDR3 length: 11 residues. Germline CDR1 is SNHLY and CDR2 is FYNNEI. The CDR3 DNA sequence: TGTGCCAGCAGTGAAACTTGGGAGCAGTACTTC. This sequence encodes CASSETWEQYF.

The chain is built from TRBV4-1 and TRBJ1-3; no clear D gene. CDR1 is MGHRA and CDR2 is YSYEKL in the germline V gene. The V gene lost 4 bases and the J gene lost 0 bases, with 10 bases spanning the gap. There are 15 residues in the CDR3. The CDR3 spells CASSPRHVSGNTIYF. The CDR3, as DNA: TGCGCCAGCAGCCCCCGGCATGTCTCTGGAAACACCATATATTTT.

J is TRBJ2-2 and V is TRBV7-3; no clear D gene. From germline, CDR1 is SGHTA and CDR2 FQGTGA. The CDR3 covers 16 residues. The ends were cut back, 1 base at V and 3 bases at J, with 12 bases in the middle. The CDR3 DNA sequence: TGTGCCAGCAGCTTAATGGGTGTTGGGTACACCGGGGAGCTGTTTTTT. Its translation: CASSLMGVGYTGELFF.